A single T cell receptor beta chain is shown here with its context. What this receptor recognizes is not known. This sequence may be a read error, since a much larger clone differs from it by one base. Lymph node samples were obtained from the axillary draining lymph nodes of breast cancer patients. The data were obtained in a study of breast tumors, draining lymph nodes, adjacent tissues (TCRdb year 2016). Background for the entire study: The study compared TCR beta repertoires across tumor, adjacent nontumor tissue and axillary lymph nodes from breast cancer patients. The study aimed to assess the relationships and possible T-cell exchange between tumor, surrounding tissue and draining lymph node repertoires in human breast cancer. What the work shows at the level of the full study, not this receptor alone: The conclusion that tumor T cells originate in lymph nodes was framed as consistent with a hypothesis rather than directly demonstrated. T-cell repertoire diversity in tumors was found to be lower than in lymph nodes but higher than in nontumor tissue, and preferential V and J gene usage was observed. In luminal-like breast cancer, tumor and nontumor tissue repertoires resembled each other significantly more than in basal-like breast cancer. The data were considered consistent with the idea that most tumor T cells come from the lymph node and then expand in tumor tissue.

The sequencer was an Illumina HiSeq 2000. TCR beta chain libraries were generated by multiplex PCR amplification. The amplified TCR beta chain products were analyzed by high-throughput sequencing. Through fastp at Q25 and MiXCR, TCRdb rebuilt clones from the public reads, retaining in-frame beta chains. Rows with a matching CDR3 protein are joined into one entry that keeps the most common DNA and genes. The sample profile shows approximately 300,000 distinct CDR3 sequences; more than 30% of them were found once. The top ten clonotypes cover about 1.2% of the sample. The CDR3 sequence holds 15 residues, the cysteine and phenylalanine included. Only the CDR3 portion is preserved as DNA: 45 bases, with reading frame beginning at the first base. CDR1 LGHNT and CDR2 FRNRAP were looked up in the germline V gene. V is clipped by 3 bases and J by 6 bases, and the sequence between their germline boundaries is 15 bases long.

Sequencing input: axillary lymph node tissue. The chain uses TRBV12-5 and TRBJ2-1, with a weak D call of TRBD2 (5 bases match). The sequence derives from a female donor with breast cancer. Some clones in this sample may be carry-over from other donors' samples. CDR3 reads: CASGFALGGSNEQFF. The nucleotides are TGTGCTAGTGGTTTCGCGCTAGGAGGCTCCAATGAGCAGTTCTTC.